A selection of T cell receptor beta chains follows, all from one sample in a study of CD8 T cells in ankylosing spondylitis. A single record per CDR3 protein comes from TCRdb applying MiXCR to the 5' RACE reads. The repertoire has 500,000 to 650,000 distinct CDR3 sequences, approximately 5.3% of them found once; the top ten carry around 3.4%. Specimen: blood, either unsorted or a sorted T cell fraction (not recorded which). The receptors shown here come from a male donor with ankylosing spondylitis. The CDR3 runs from the conserved cysteine through the conserved F or W. A D gene is named only where the DNA matches it firmly. The size of a clone is reported for some rows only, either as once, few or many, or as a class for expanded clones.

j_gene: TRBJ2-1
abundance: many
len: 13
d_gene: TRBD2
v_gene: TRBV20-1
CDR3nt: TGCAGTGCTAGAGAGGGGGGGACTCAAAGAGAGTTCTTC
CDR3aa: CSAREGGTQREFF

j_gene: TRBJ2-1
abundance: many
len: 16
d_gene: .
v_gene: TRBV18
CDR3nt: TGTGCCAGTCAAAAGAGGAGGGGGACAGAGGCGGATGAGCAGTTCTTC
CDR3aa: CASQKRRGTEADEQFF

j_gene: TRBJ1-2
abundance: many
len: 12
d_gene: .
v_gene: TRBV20-1
CDR3nt: TGCAGTGCTAAACCCAGGGAATATGGCTACACCTTC
CDR3aa: CSAKPREYGYTF

j_gene: TRBJ1-1
abundance: many
len: 14
d_gene: .
v_gene: TRBV9
CDR3nt: TGTGCCAGCAGCGTAGCAGACAGGTACACTGAAGCTTTCTTT
CDR3aa: CASSVADRYTEAFF

j_gene: TRBJ1-1
abundance: many
len: 13
d_gene: TRBD1
v_gene: TRBV20-1
CDR3nt: TGCAGTGCAGACAGGGGGCTCGACACTGAAGCTTTCTTT
CDR3aa: CSADRGLDTEAFF

j_gene: TRBJ2-2
abundance: many
len: 14
d_gene: TRBD2
v_gene: TRBV10-3
CDR3nt: TGTGCCATCGGACTAGCGGGAGTTAACGGGGAGCTGTTTTTT
CDR3aa: CAIGLAGVNGELFF

j_gene: TRBJ1-1
abundance: many
len: 14
d_gene: TRBD1
v_gene: TRBV7-2
CDR3nt: TGTGCCAGCAGCTCCTTAGACAGGGCCAGTGAAGCTTTCTTT
CDR3aa: CASSSLDRASEAFF

j_gene: TRBJ2-5
abundance: .
len: 12
d_gene: .
v_gene: TRBV5-1
CDR3nt: TGCGCCAGCAGCCCATACCGGGAGACCCAGTACTTC
CDR3aa: CASSPYRETQYF

j_gene: TRBJ2-1
abundance: many
len: 14
d_gene: TRBD2
v_gene: TRBV15
CDR3nt: TGTGCCACCGCCAGCGGGATTCATTACAATGAGCAGTTCTTC
CDR3aa: CATASGIHYNEQFF

j_gene: TRBJ2-1
abundance: many
len: 15
d_gene: .
v_gene: TRBV15
CDR3nt: TGTGCCACCAGCACTGCGGGTGCCTCCTACAATGAGCAGTTCTTC
CDR3aa: CATSTAGASYNEQFF

j_gene: TRBJ1-5
abundance: many
len: 17
d_gene: TRBD1
v_gene: TRBV28
CDR3nt: TGTGCCAGCAGTTTATTGCAGGGGGCGCTGAGCAATCAGCCCCAGCATTTT
CDR3aa: CASSLLQGALSNQPQHF

j_gene: TRBJ2-1
abundance: few
len: 13
d_gene: TRBD2
v_gene: TRBV20-1
CDR3nt: TGCAGTGCTCAGTCTAGCGGCTACAATGAGCAGTTCTTC
CDR3aa: CSAQSSGYNEQFF

j_gene: TRBJ2-2
abundance: many
len: 18
d_gene: .
v_gene: TRBV12-3/TRBV12-4
CDR3nt: TGTGCCAGCAGCCTCCTGCTCCGGTTGGGAGCAAACACCGGGGAGCTGTTTTTT
CDR3aa: CASSLLLRLGANTGELFF

j_gene: TRBJ2-2
abundance: many
len: 15
d_gene: .
v_gene: TRBV25-1
CDR3nt: TGTGCCAGCAGTGAGCCGTCCGGAGGTGCCGGGGAGCTGTTTTTT
CDR3aa: CASSEPSGGAGELFF

j_gene: TRBJ1-1
abundance: many
len: 12
d_gene: .
v_gene: TRBV12-3/TRBV12-4
CDR3nt: TGTGCCAGCAGTTGGGGGGAGCTAGAAGCTTTCTTT
CDR3aa: CASSWGELEAFF

j_gene: TRBJ2-3
abundance: many
len: 16
d_gene: TRBD1
v_gene: TRBV7-9
CDR3nt: TGTGCCAGCAGGGACAGGGGTCCCCGTAGCACAGATACGCAGTATTTT
CDR3aa: CASRDRGPRSTDTQYF

j_gene: TRBJ2-5
abundance: .
len: 13
d_gene: .
v_gene: TRBV18
CDR3nt: TGTGCCAGCTCACCACCGTCTTCAGAGACCCAGTACTTC
CDR3aa: CASSPPSSETQYF

j_gene: TRBJ2-7
abundance: many
len: 14
d_gene: .
v_gene: TRBV15
CDR3nt: TGTGCCACCAGCAGAGATGTGAGACGCTACGAGCAGTACTTC
CDR3aa: CATSRDVRRYEQYF

j_gene: TRBJ2-3
abundance: many
len: 14
d_gene: TRBD1
v_gene: TRBV7-9
CDR3nt: TGTGCCAGCAGCTTAGGGACAGTCAGGGGGACGCAGTATTTT
CDR3aa: CASSLGTVRGTQYF

j_gene: TRBJ2-2
abundance: many
len: 15
d_gene: .
v_gene: TRBV9
CDR3nt: TGTGCCAGCAGCTCGGGGGACAGCCGAGACGGGGAGCTGTTTTTT
CDR3aa: CASSSGDSRDGELFF

j_gene: TRBJ2-7
abundance: few
len: 13
d_gene: TRBD1
v_gene: TRBV7-9
CDR3nt: TGTGCCAGCAGCCGGACAGGGATCAACGAGCAGTACTTC
CDR3aa: CASSRTGINEQYF

j_gene: TRBJ2-1
abundance: .
len: 13
d_gene: TRBD2
v_gene: TRBV6-6
CDR3nt: TGTGCCAGCCGCCTAGCGGGAGGGTATGAGCAGTTCTTC
CDR3aa: CASRLAGGYEQFF

j_gene: TRBJ2-2
abundance: many
len: 15
d_gene: .
v_gene: TRBV14
CDR3nt: TGTGCCAGCAGCACACTGAGCAGGAACACCGGGGAGCTGTTTTTT
CDR3aa: CASSTLSRNTGELFF

j_gene: TRBJ2-3
abundance: many
len: 19
d_gene: TRBD2
v_gene: TRBV5-1
CDR3nt: TGCGCCAGCAGCTGGACTAGCGGGAGGGCCCTCGATGTGAGAGATACGCAGTATTTT
CDR3aa: CASSWTSGRALDVRDTQYF

j_gene: TRBJ2-3
abundance: many
len: 14
d_gene: .
v_gene: TRBV24-1
CDR3nt: TGTGCCACCAGTGATTTGAGGTGGGCAGATACGCAGTATTTT
CDR3aa: CATSDLRWADTQYF

j_gene: TRBJ1-4
abundance: many
len: 13
d_gene: .
v_gene: TRBV28
CDR3nt: TGTGCCAGCAGCCTACTCAGACTTGAAAAACTGTTTTTT
CDR3aa: CASSLLRLEKLFF

j_gene: TRBJ1-5
abundance: many
len: 13
d_gene: .
v_gene: TRBV24-1
CDR3nt: TGTGCCACCAGTGACGGAGGCAATCAGCCCCAGCATTTT
CDR3aa: CATSDGGNQPQHF

j_gene: TRBJ1-1
abundance: .
len: 16
d_gene: .
v_gene: TRBV7-9
CDR3nt: TGTGCCAGCAGCCGATCGGATCTCACACGGATTCCTGAAGCTTTCTTT
CDR3aa: CASSRSDLTRIPEAFF

j_gene: TRBJ1-1
abundance: many
len: 11
d_gene: TRBD1
v_gene: TRBV20-1
CDR3nt: TGCAGTGGAGATCAGGGGGGTCCCGCTTTCTTT
CDR3aa: CSGDQGGPAFF

j_gene: TRBJ2-7
abundance: .
len: 17
d_gene: TRBD2
v_gene: TRBV5-1
CDR3nt: TGCGCCAGCAGCTTGGCTAGCGGGAGGCCTAGCTCCTACGAGCAGTACTTC
CDR3aa: CASSLASGRPSSYEQYF

j_gene: TRBJ2-7
abundance: many
len: 15
d_gene: .
v_gene: TRBV21-1
CDR3nt: TGTGCCAGCAGCATCAAGGAATGGGTCAAGTACGAGCAGTACTTC
CDR3aa: CASSIKEWVKYEQYF

j_gene: TRBJ2-3
abundance: many
len: 16
d_gene: .
v_gene: TRBV5-1
CDR3nt: TGCGCCAGCAGCCCCGGGGTAGGCGTGGGCACAGATACGCAGTATTTT
CDR3aa: CASSPGVGVGTDTQYF

j_gene: TRBJ2-3
abundance: .
len: 15
d_gene: .
v_gene: TRBV20-1
CDR3nt: TGCAGTGCTAGTTTGGGTAGCGGTAGCACAGATACGCAGTATTTT
CDR3aa: CSASLGSGSTDTQYF

j_gene: TRBJ2-3
abundance: many
len: 18
d_gene: .
v_gene: TRBV6-5
CDR3nt: TGTGCCAGCAGTTCGGTCAGGGGTCCCCCTCTAGGCACAGATACGCAGTATTTT
CDR3aa: CASSSVRGPPLGTDTQYF

j_gene: TRBJ2-4
abundance: few
len: 13
d_gene: .
v_gene: TRBV9
CDR3nt: TGTGCCAGCAGCGTAGGTGCCGACGTCGTTCAGTACTTC
CDR3aa: CASSVGADVVQYF

j_gene: TRBJ1-2
abundance: many
len: 13
d_gene: TRBD1
v_gene: TRBV29-1
CDR3nt: TGCAGCGGGATGGACAGGGGCTGGGGTGGCTACACCTTC
CDR3aa: CSGMDRGWGGYTF

j_gene: TRBJ2-7
abundance: many
len: 16
d_gene: .
v_gene: TRBV6-5
CDR3nt: TGTGCCAGCAGTTACTCATCCGTCCCCGGCTCCTACGAGCAGTACTTC
CDR3aa: CASSYSSVPGSYEQYF

j_gene: TRBJ1-5
abundance: many
len: 15
d_gene: TRBD1
v_gene: TRBV9
CDR3nt: TGTGCCAGCAGCGTACAGGGGGCGCGGGGTCAGCCCCAGCATTTT
CDR3aa: CASSVQGARGQPQHF

j_gene: TRBJ2-7
abundance: many
len: 15
d_gene: TRBD1
v_gene: TRBV5-1
CDR3nt: TGCGCCAGCAGCTTTGTCGGGACAGGGGGCAACGAGCAGTACTTC
CDR3aa: CASSFVGTGGNEQYF

j_gene: TRBJ2-7
abundance: many
len: 15
d_gene: .
v_gene: TRBV7-2
CDR3nt: TGTGCCAGCAGCTTGTACCGGACAGGAGGGGGCGAGCAGTACTTC
CDR3aa: CASSLYRTGGGEQYF

j_gene: TRBJ1-2
abundance: many
len: 17
d_gene: TRBD1
v_gene: TRBV10-3
CDR3nt: TGTGCCATCAGTGAGTCGGCCCTGGGACAGCCGAACTATGGCTACACCTTC
CDR3aa: CAISESALGQPNYGYTF

j_gene: TRBJ2-3
abundance: many
len: 12
d_gene: .
v_gene: TRBV7-9
CDR3nt: TGTGCCAGCAGCTCCGGGGAAGATACGCAGTATTTT
CDR3aa: CASSSGEDTQYF

j_gene: TRBJ1-1
abundance: many
len: 16
d_gene: .
v_gene: TRBV7-2
CDR3nt: TGTGCCAGCAGCTCCAGGGCCAGGAGGAACAACACTGAAGCTTTCTTT
CDR3aa: CASSSRARRNNTEAFF

j_gene: TRBJ1-6
abundance: many
len: 15
d_gene: .
v_gene: TRBV5-6
CDR3nt: TGTGCCAGCAGCTTGCCCGGCCGGGGCGGTTCACCCCTCCACTTT
CDR3aa: CASSLPGRGGSPLHF

j_gene: TRBJ1-5
abundance: few
len: 16
d_gene: .
v_gene: TRBV7-2
CDR3nt: TGTGCCAGCAGCCCCGCCGGAGGGGTAGGCAATCAGCCCCAGCATTTT
CDR3aa: CASSPAGGVGNQPQHF

j_gene: TRBJ2-5
abundance: many
len: 13
d_gene: .
v_gene: TRBV10-3
CDR3nt: TGTGCCATCAGGGGAGACTTCCAAGAGACCCAGTACTTC
CDR3aa: CAIRGDFQETQYF

j_gene: TRBJ2-5
abundance: many
len: 16
d_gene: TRBD2
v_gene: TRBV6-1
CDR3nt: TGTGCCAGCAGCCCCTCCCCGCCGGGACTACAAGAGACCCAGTACTTC
CDR3aa: CASSPSPPGLQETQYF

j_gene: TRBJ2-1
abundance: many
len: 14
d_gene: .
v_gene: TRBV20-1
CDR3nt: TGCAGTGCCGCCAGTCCGAGCTCCTACAATGAGCAGTTCTTC
CDR3aa: CSAASPSSYNEQFF

j_gene: TRBJ2-2
abundance: many
len: 15
d_gene: .
v_gene: TRBV5-5
CDR3nt: TGTGCCAGCAGCTTTCGAATACCGAACACCGGGGAGCTGTTTTTT
CDR3aa: CASSFRIPNTGELFF

j_gene: TRBJ1-1
abundance: many
len: 13
d_gene: .
v_gene: TRBV5-1
CDR3nt: TGCGCCAGCAGCTTGGGGGGGCCTACAATGTCTTTCTTT
CDR3aa: CASSLGGPTMSFF

j_gene: TRBJ2-7
abundance: many
len: 14
d_gene: TRBD2
v_gene: TRBV29-1
CDR3nt: TGCAGCGTTGTAGTTAGCGGGAGCTCCTACGAGCAGTACTTC
CDR3aa: CSVVVSGSSYEQYF

j_gene: TRBJ2-7
abundance: .
len: 14
d_gene: TRBD1
v_gene: TRBV20-1
CDR3nt: TGCAGTGCTAGATTCGGACAGGGGCCGGGCGAGCAGTACTTC
CDR3aa: CSARFGQGPGEQYF

j_gene: TRBJ2-5
abundance: .
len: 14
d_gene: TRBD2
v_gene: TRBV20-1
CDR3nt: TGCAGTGCTAGGTTCGCTAGCGGGAGCGGGACCCAGTACTTC
CDR3aa: CSARFASGSGTQYF

j_gene: TRBJ1-6
abundance: few
len: 15
d_gene: .
v_gene: TRBV18
CDR3nt: TGTGCCAGCTCACGGGGGACAAGTGGCCTTTCACCCCTCCACTTT
CDR3aa: CASSRGTSGLSPLHF

j_gene: TRBJ2-7
abundance: many
len: 13
d_gene: TRBD1
v_gene: TRBV14
CDR3nt: TGTGCCAGCAGCACGGGACAGGGATACGAGCAGTACTTC
CDR3aa: CASSTGQGYEQYF